Shown below are 14 T cell receptor beta chains from a single sample sequenced in a study of tumor-infiltrating lymphocytes in primary liver carcinoma. In addition to blood RNA drawn from unsorted whole blood, germline DNA was extracted. Using a constant-region primer together with ProtoScript II reverse transcriptase, TCR beta cDNA was made from approximately 0.55 ug of total RNA. Libraries for TCR beta were built through three nested multiplex PCR rounds, which together made up a slightly modified ARM-PCR procedure. Primers for the first two PCR rounds were TRBV1-TRBV30 forward primers and a C-beta reverse primer (approximately 10 cycles per round). Each CDR3 protein is one row after TCRdb ran MiXCR on the multiplex PCR reads. The sample lists about 320,000 distinct CDR3 sequences, less than 75% seen once, with roughly 9% in the top ten. The sample was peripheral blood. These receptors originate from a man aged 35 to 55 with primary liver carcinoma and hepatitis B virus infection.

The rearrangement links TRBV20-1 to TRBJ2-5, with 12 bases that match TRBD2. Germline V gives CDR1 DFQATT, CDR2 SNEGSKA (reference sequence). The trim removed 6 bases at V and 3 bases at J, leaving 5 bases unmatched. This CDR3 contains 14 residues. CDR3 sequence reads: CSAGRLAGEETQYF. The CDR3 bases are TGCAGTGCCGGAAGACTAGCGGGAGAAGAGACCCAGTACTTC.

In regard to this clonotype: One junction end does not reproduce the germline sequence, and a read error may be involved. The CDR3: CTSSILGTSGLAINIQYF. The CDR3 nucleotides read TGTACCAGCAGCATCTTAGGTACTAGCGGACTAGCCATAAACATTCAGTACTTC. This sequence joins TRBV5-4 and TRBJ2-4; 8 bases fit TRBD2. Germline loops: CDR1 SGHNT, CDR2 YYREEE (reference sequence). This CDR3 comprises 18 residues.

This clonotype was observed a handful of times. A much larger clonotype is one base distant, so this may be a read error. The chain has TRBV12-3 or TRBV12-4 and TRBJ1-2, with no clear D. The CDR3 runs to 14 residues. Trimming took 10 bases from V and 0 from J, leaving 15 bases between them. CDR3 amino acids: CANSPSGTNYGYTF. The CDR3 DNA reads as TGTGCCAACAGCCCCTCGGGGACTAACTATGGCTACACCTTC.

A note on this clonotype: Compared with germline, one end of the junction differs, possibly owing to a read error. J is TRBJ2-4 and V is TRBV13; D tentatively reads TRBD1 or TRBD2 (5 bases each). From germline, CDR1 is PRHDT and CDR2 FYEKMQ (reference sequence). The CDR3 extends over 16 amino acids. The CDR3 DNA is TGTGCCAGCAGCCTAGGGACGGGACGGCTACAAAACATTCAGTGTTTC. Its translation is CASSLGTGRLQNIQCF. The full variable domain, its missing parts supplied by reference TRBV13 and TRBJ2-4, is AAGVIQSPRHLIKEKRETATLKCYPIPRHDTVYWYQQGPGQDPQFLISFYEKMQSDKGSIPDRFSAQQFSDYHSELNMSSLELGDSALYFCASSLGTGRLQNIQCFGAGTRLSVL.

This clonotype was detected only once. The chain has TRBV11-3 and TRBJ1-2; D gene uncertain. Germline loops: CDR1 SGHNT, CDR2 YENEEA. V was shortened by 2 bases and J by 2 bases, with 15 bases between the two germline ends. This CDR3 spans 16 amino acids. The CDR3, as DNA: TGTGCCAGCAGCTTACGAAGAAGGTTCAGGAACTATGGCTACACCTTC. This encodes CASSLRRRFRNYGYTF.

Details on this clonotype: This may arise from a read error, as a much more abundant clone is one base away. The rearrangement uses TRBV6-5 and TRBJ2-7; 10 nucleotides line up with TRBD2. The CDR3 sequence is 14 residues long. V was pared by 6 bases and J by 9 bases, with 11 bases of the junction left unmatched. Germline loops: CDR1 MNHEY, CDR2 SVGAGI. The CDR3 coding sequence is TGTGCCAGCAGCCGTCTAGCGGGAGCGGGTGGGCAGTACTTC. It translates to CASSRLAGAGGQYF.

Concerning this clonotype: It may be a read error: a sequence one base away is much more abundant. The J gene is TRBJ1-5, the V gene TRBV29-1, with 10 bases identical to TRBD1. V shed 7 bases and J 9 bases; nucleotides not matched to a gene: 6. The CDR3 is made up of 12 amino acids. Germline CDR1 reads SQVTM; CDR2 reads ANQGSEA. This chain's CDR3 is CSADRGHRPQHF. As DNA, the CDR3 is TGCAGCGCCGACAGGGGGCATCGGCCCCAGCATTTT.

This clonotype was observed at least ten times. The gene calls are TRBV6-2 or TRBV6-3 and TRBJ2-5; no definite D call. The CDR3 runs 15 residues. The V gene's germline CDR1 is MNHEY and CDR2 SVGEGT. The V gene lost 5 bases and the J gene lost 3 bases, with 16 bases spanning the gap. CDR3 in amino acids: CASSQDPGRKETQYF. As DNA, the CDR3 is TGTGCCAGCAGTCAGGATCCGGGCCGGAAAGAGACCCAGTACTTC.

This clonotype was recorded at least ten times. The rearrangement joins TRBV29-1 to TRBJ1-1; D remains ambiguous. The germline CDR1 and CDR2 sequences are SQVTM and ANQGSEA. The CDR3 spans 11 residues. With 5 bases removed from V and 8 bases from J, the gap between germline ends came to 12 bases. Here the CDR3 reads CSVSGIYEAFF. In DNA form, the CDR3 reads TGCAGCGTTTCCGGGATCTACGAAGCTTTCTTT.

Notes on this clonotype: One base away lies a much larger clone, so this may be a sequencing read error. A read error is likely, as this CDR3 ends without the conserved phenylalanine or tryptophan. This chain links TRBV6-5 with TRBJ2-5, with 12 bases that match TRBD2. From germline, CDR1 is MNHEY and CDR2 SVGAGI. The CDR3 is 17 amino acids. Trimming cost V 6 bases and J 1 base; bases outside gene matches: 9. The CDR3 reads CASRPGLAGAIQETQYV. The CDR3 nucleotides read TGTGCCAGCAGACCGGGACTAGCGGGCGCAATCCAAGAGACCCAGTACGTC.

Remarks on this clonotype: It may be a read error: a sequence one base away is much more abundant. The genes are TRBV12-3 or TRBV12-4 and TRBJ2-2; D remains ambiguous. Trimming cost V 3 bases and J 9 bases, with 5 bases left between them. The length of the CDR3 is 11 residues. CDR3 protein: CASSFARELFF. The DNA of the CDR3 is TGTGCCAGCAGTTTTGCCCGGGAGCTGTTTTTT.

Notes on this clonotype: A read error may be the cause here, since a much bigger clone is one base away. CDR3 in amino acids: CASRPKAGESSYSEQFF. CDR3 in DNA: TGTGCCAGCAGACCCAAAGCGGGGGAGAGCTCCTACAGTGAGCAGTTCTTC. The chain carries TRBV6-6 and TRBJ2-1; 8 bases fit TRBD2. Germline V lookup: CDR1 MNHNY, CDR2 SVGAGI (reference sequence). The CDR3 extends over 17 amino acids.

On this clonotype: The junction departs from germline at one end; a sequencing error may be responsible. The rearrangement uses TRBV20-1 and TRBJ1-3, with D unclear. This CDR3 is 15 amino acids long. Germline V gene sequence: CDR1 DFQATT, CDR2 SNEGSKA (reference sequence). The CDR3: CSARTGSPSGNTIYF. As DNA, the CDR3 is TGTAGTGCCCGCACGGGATCGCCCTCTGGAAACACCATATATTTT.

On this clonotype itself: A much more abundant neighbour one base away suggests this may be a read error. V gene TRBV12-3 or TRBV12-4 combines with J gene TRBJ2-1; no clear D. V shed 7 bases and J shed 0 bases, with 13 bases lying between them. There are 15 residues in the CDR3. The CDR3 DNA sequence: TGTGCCAGCATAATGGACCAGAGCTCCTACAATGAGCAGTTCTTC. It is translated as CASIMDQSSYNEQFF.